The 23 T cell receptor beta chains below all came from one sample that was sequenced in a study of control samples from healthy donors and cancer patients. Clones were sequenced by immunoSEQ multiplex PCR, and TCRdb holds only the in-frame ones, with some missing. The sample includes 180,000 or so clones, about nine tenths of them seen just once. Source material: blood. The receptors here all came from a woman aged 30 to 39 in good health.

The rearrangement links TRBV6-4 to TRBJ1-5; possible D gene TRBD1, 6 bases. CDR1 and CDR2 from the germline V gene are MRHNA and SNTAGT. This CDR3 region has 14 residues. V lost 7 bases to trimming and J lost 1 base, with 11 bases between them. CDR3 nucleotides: TGTGCCAGCACCACCAGGGGAAGCAATCAGCCCCAGCATTTT. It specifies CASTTRGSNQPQHF.

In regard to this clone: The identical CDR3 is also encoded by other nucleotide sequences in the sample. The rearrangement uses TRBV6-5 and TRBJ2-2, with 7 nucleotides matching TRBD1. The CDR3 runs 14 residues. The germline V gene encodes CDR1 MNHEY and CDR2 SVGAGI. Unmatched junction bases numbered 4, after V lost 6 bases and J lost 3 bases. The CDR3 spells CASSYRGDTGELFF. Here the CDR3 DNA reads TGTGCCAGCAGCTACAGGGGAGACACCGGGGAGCTGTTTTTT.

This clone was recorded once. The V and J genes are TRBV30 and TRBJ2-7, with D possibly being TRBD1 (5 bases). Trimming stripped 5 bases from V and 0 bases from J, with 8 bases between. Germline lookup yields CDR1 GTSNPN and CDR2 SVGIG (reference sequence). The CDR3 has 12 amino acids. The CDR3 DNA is TGTGCCTGGGGGGCCCGCTCCTACGAGCAGTACTTC. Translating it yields CAWGARSYEQYF.

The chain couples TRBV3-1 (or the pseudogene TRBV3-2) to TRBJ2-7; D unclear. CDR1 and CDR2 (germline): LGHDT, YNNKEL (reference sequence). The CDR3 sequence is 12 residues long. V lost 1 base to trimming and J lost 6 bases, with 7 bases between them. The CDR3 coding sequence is TGTGCCAGCAGCCAAGTGGGGTCCGAGCAGTACTTC. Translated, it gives CASSQVGSEQYF.

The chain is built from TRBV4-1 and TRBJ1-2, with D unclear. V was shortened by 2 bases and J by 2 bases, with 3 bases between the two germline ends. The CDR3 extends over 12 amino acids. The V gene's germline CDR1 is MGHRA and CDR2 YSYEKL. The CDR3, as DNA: TGCGCCAGCAGCCAATACAACTATGGCTACACCTTC. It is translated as CASSQYNYGYTF.

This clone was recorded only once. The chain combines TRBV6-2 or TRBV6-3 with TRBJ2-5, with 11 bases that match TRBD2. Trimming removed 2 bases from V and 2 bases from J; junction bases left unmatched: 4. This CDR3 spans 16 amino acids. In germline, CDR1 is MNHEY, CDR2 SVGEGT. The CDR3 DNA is TGTGCCAGCAGTTACGGGGGACTAGCGGATCAAGAGACCCAGTACTTC. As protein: CASSYGGLADQETQYF.

The CDR3 bases are TGTGCCAGCAGTTTAGGGACAGGCAATCAGCCCCAGCATTTT. It yields the protein CASSLGTGNQPQHF. The V call is TRBV27, the J call TRBJ1-5; 7 bases line up with TRBD1. V was clipped by 2 bases and J by 2 bases; unmatched bases: 0. The germline CDR1 and CDR2 sequences are MNHEY and SMNVEV (reference sequence). This CDR3 region has 14 residues.

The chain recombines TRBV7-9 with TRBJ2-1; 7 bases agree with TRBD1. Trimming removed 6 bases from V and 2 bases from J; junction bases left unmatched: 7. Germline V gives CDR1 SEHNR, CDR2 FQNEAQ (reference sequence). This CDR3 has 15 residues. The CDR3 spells CASRSGQATYNEQFF. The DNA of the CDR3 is TGTGCCAGCAGAAGTGGACAGGCAACCTACAATGAGCAGTTCTTC.

CDR3 DNA sequence: TGCGCCAGCAGCTGGGTGGGGCAGGCGAACACTGAAGCTTTCTTT. Its translation is CASSWVGQANTEAFF. This chain connects TRBV5-1 to TRBJ1-1, with D tentatively TRBD1 (5 bases). Germline-derived CDR1 and CDR2 are SGHRS and YFSETQ. The CDR3 contains 15 residues. With 3 bases removed from V and 1 base from J, the gap between germline ends came to 13 bases.

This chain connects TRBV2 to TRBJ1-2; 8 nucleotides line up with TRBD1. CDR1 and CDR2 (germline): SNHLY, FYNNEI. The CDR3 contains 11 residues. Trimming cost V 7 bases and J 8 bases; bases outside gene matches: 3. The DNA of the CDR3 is TGTGCCAGCACAGGACAGGGAGGCTACACCTTC. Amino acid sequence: CASTGQGGYTF.

The CDR3 reads CSVTDRVGYGYTF. CDR3 bases: TGCAGCGTGACGGACAGGGTCGGCTATGGCTACACCTTC. The V and J genes are TRBV29-1 and TRBJ1-2, with 8 bases aligning to TRBD1. V gave up 6 bases and J gave up 4 bases; unmatched junction bases: 7. The CDR3 contains 13 residues. Germline CDR1 is SQVTM and CDR2 is ANQGSEA.

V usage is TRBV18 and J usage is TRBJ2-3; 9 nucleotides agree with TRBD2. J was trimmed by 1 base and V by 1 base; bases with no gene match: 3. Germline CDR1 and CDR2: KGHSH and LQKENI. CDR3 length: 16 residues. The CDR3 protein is CASSPRPSGGTDTQYF. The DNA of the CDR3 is TGTGCCAGCTCACCACGGCCTAGCGGGGGCACAGATACGCAGTATTTT.

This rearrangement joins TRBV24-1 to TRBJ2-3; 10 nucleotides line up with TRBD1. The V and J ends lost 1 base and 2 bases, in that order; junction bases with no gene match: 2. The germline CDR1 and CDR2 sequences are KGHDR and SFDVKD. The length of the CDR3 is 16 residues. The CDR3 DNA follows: TGTGCCACCAGTGATTTAGGGACAGGGGACACAGATACGCAGTATTTT. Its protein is CATSDLGTGDTDTQYF.

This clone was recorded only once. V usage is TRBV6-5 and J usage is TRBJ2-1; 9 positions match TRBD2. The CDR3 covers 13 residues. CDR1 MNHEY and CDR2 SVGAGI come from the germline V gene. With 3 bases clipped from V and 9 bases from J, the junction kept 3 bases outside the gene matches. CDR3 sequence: CASSYLAGAEQFF. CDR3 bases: TGTGCCAGCAGTTATTTAGCGGGAGCTGAGCAGTTCTTC.

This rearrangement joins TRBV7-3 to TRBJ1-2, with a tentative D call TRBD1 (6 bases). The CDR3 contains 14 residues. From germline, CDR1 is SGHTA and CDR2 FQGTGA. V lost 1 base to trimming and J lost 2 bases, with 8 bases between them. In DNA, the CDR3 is TGTGCCAGCAGCTTAAGACAGGTAAACTATGGCTACACCTTC. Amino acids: CASSLRQVNYGYTF. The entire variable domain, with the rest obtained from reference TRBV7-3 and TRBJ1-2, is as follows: GAGVSQTPSNKVTEKGKYVELRCDPISGHTALYWYRQSLGQGPEFLIYFQGTGAADDSGLPNDRFFAVRPEGSVSTLKIQRTERGDSAVYLCASSLRQVNYGYTFGSGTRLTVV.

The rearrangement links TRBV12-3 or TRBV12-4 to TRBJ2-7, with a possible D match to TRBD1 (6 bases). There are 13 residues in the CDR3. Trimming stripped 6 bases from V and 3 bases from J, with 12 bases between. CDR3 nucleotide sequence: TGTGCCAGCAGGGACAGTTATCGCTACGAGCAGTACTTC. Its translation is CASRDSYRYEQYF.

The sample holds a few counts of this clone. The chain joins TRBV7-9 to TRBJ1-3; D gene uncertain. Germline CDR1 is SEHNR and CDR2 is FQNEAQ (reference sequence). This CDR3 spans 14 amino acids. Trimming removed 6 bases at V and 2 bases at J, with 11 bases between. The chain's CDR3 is CASSSLETGNTIYF. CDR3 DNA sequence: TGTGCCAGCAGTTCCTTGGAGACTGGAAACACCATATATTTT.

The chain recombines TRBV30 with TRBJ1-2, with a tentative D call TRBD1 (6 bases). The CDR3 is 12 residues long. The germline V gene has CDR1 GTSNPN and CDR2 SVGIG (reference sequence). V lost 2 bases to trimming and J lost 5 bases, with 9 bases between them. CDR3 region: CAWSTGSYGYTF. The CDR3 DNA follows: TGTGCCTGGAGTACAGGGTCTTATGGCTACACCTTC.

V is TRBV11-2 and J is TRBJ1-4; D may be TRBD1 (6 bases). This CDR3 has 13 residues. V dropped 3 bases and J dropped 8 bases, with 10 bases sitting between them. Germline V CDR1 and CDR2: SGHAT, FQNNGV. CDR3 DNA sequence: TGTGCCAGCAGCTTCAGGGGTGTGGAAAAACTGTTTTTT. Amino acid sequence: CASSFRGVEKLFF.

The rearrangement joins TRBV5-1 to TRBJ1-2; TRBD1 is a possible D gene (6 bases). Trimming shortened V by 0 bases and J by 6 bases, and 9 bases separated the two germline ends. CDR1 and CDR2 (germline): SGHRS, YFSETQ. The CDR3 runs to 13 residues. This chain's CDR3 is CASSLARGDGYTF. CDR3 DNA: TGCGCCAGCAGCTTGGCCAGGGGCGATGGCTACACCTTC.

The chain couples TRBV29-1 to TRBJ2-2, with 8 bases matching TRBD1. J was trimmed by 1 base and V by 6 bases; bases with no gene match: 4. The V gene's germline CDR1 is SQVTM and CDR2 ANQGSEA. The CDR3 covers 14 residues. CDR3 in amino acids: CSVEGTGNTGELFF. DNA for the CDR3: TGCAGCGTGGAGGGGACAGGGAACACCGGGGAGCTGTTTTTT.

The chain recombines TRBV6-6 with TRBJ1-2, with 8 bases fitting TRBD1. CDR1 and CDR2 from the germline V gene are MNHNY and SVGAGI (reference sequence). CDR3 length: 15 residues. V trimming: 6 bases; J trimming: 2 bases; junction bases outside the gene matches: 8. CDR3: CASRGLGQENYGYTF. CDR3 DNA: TGTGCCAGCAGAGGACTGGGACAGGAGAACTATGGCTACACCTTC.

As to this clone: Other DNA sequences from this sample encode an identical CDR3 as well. The CDR3 sequence is CASSLRGNQPQHF. DNA for the CDR3: TGTGCCAGCAGTTTAAGGGGCAATCAGCCCCAGCATTTT. V is TRBV12-3 or TRBV12-4 and J is TRBJ1-5; D ambiguous. V was pared by 2 bases and J by 2 bases, with 4 bases between. The CDR3 is 13 amino acids.